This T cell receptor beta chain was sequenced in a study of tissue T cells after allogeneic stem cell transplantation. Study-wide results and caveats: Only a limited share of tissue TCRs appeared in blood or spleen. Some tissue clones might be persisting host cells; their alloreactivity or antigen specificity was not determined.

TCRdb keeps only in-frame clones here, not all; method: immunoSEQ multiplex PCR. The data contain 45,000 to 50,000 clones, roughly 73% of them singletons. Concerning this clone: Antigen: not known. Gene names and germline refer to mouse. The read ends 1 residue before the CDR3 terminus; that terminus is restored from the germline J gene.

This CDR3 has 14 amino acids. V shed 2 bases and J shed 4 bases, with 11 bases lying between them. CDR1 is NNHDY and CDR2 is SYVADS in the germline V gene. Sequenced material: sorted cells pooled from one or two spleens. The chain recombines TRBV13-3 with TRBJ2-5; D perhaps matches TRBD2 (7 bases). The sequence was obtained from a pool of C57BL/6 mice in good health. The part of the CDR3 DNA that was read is TGTGCCAGCAGTGAACGGGGGGCGAAAGACACCCAGTAC. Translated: CASSERGAKDTQY. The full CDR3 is CASSERGAKDTQYF.